A selection of T cell receptor beta chains follows, all from one sample in a study of blood T cells in healthy people across ages. Each CDR3 protein gets one entry after TCRdb re-called the 5' RACE reads with MiXCR. The data contain 750,000 to 950,000 distinct CDR3 sequences, 50% to 65% of them singletons. Material for sequencing was blood. The receptors originated from an elderly man in good health. CDR3s include the opening cysteine and the closing phenylalanine or tryptophan. The D gene is left open where the match is weak. Rows give clone size only sometimes, using once, few, many, or a class for an expanded clone.

v_call: TRBV3-1; d_call: NA; clone_size: NA; j_call: TRBJ2-7; cdr3_aa: CASSQGRSGQYF; cdr3_nt: TGTGCCAGCAGCCAAGGTCGGAGTGGGCAGTACTTC
v_call: TRBV5-1; d_call: NA; clone_size: NA; j_call: TRBJ1-4; cdr3_aa: CASSPGGSGEKLFF; cdr3_nt: TGCGCCAGCAGCCCCGGTGGCTCGGGGGAAAAACTGTTTTTT
v_call: TRBV3-1; d_call: TRBD1; clone_size: few; j_call: TRBJ2-7; cdr3_aa: CASSHPTRTGNYEQYF; cdr3_nt: TGTGCCAGCAGCCATCCTACTAGGACAGGGAACTACGAGCAGTACTTC
v_call: TRBV6-5; d_call: TRBD2; clone_size: few; j_call: TRBJ2-1; cdr3_aa: CASSYRGEGEQFF; cdr3_nt: TGTGCCAGCAGTTACCGGGGGGAAGGGGAGCAGTTCTTC
v_call: TRBV29-1; d_call: TRBD2; clone_size: NA; j_call: TRBJ2-5; cdr3_aa: CSVEGLAPHRQYF; cdr3_nt: TGCAGCGTTGAGGGACTAGCCCCACACAGGCAGTACTTC
v_call: TRBV12-3/TRBV12-4; d_call: NA; clone_size: NA; j_call: TRBJ2-3; cdr3_aa: CASSPERASADTQYF; cdr3_nt: TGTGCCAGCAGCCCCGAAAGAGCTAGCGCAGATACGCAGTATTTT
v_call: TRBV15; d_call: TRBD1; clone_size: NA; j_call: TRBJ2-3; cdr3_aa: CATSSPRQGANPRYAYF; cdr3_nt: TGTGCCACCAGCAGCCCCAGGCAGGGGGCGAATCCCAGATACGCGTATTTT
v_call: TRBV7-8; d_call: NA; clone_size: NA; j_call: TRBJ1-5; cdr3_aa: CASSSRVPHILSNQPQHF; cdr3_nt: TGTGCCAGCAGCTCCCGGGTCCCACACATTCTTAGCAATCAGCCCCAGCATTTT
v_call: TRBV12-3/TRBV12-4; d_call: NA; clone_size: NA; j_call: TRBJ2-5; cdr3_aa: CASRLSAGSQETQYF; cdr3_nt: TGTGCCAGCAGGCTCTCGGCGGGGAGCCAAGAGACCCAGTACTTC
v_call: TRBV5-1; d_call: TRBD1; clone_size: NA; j_call: TRBJ2-5; cdr3_aa: CASSLGTGISNEQYF; cdr3_nt: TGCGCCAGCAGCTTGGGGACAGGGATCAGTAATGAGCAGTACTTC
v_call: TRBV25-1; d_call: NA; clone_size: NA; j_call: TRBJ2-1; cdr3_aa: CARSLGGLDNEQFF; cdr3_nt: TGTGCCAGAAGCTTAGGAGGGCTGGACAATGAGCAGTTCTTC
v_call: TRBV10-3; d_call: TRBD1; clone_size: NA; j_call: TRBJ2-7; cdr3_aa: CAISQGQGFTYEQYF; cdr3_nt: TGTGCCATCAGCCAAGGACAGGGGTTCACCTACGAGCAGTACTTC
v_call: TRBV29-1; d_call: NA; clone_size: NA; j_call: TRBJ2-7; cdr3_aa: CSVHQDGCEQYF; cdr3_nt: TGCAGCGTCCATCAGGACGGATGCGAGCAGTACTTC